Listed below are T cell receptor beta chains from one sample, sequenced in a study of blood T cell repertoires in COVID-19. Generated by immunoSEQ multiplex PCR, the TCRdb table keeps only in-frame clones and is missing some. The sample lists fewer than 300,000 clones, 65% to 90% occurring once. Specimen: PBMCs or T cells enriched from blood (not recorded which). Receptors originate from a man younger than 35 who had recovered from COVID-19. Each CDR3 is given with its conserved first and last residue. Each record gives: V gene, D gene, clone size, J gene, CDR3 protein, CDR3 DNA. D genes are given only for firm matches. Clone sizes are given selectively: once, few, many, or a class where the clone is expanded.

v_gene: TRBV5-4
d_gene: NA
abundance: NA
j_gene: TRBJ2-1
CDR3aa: CASSFFGGPPYNEQFF
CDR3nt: TGTGCCAGCAGCTTTTTCGGCGGGCCACCCTACAATGAGCAGTTCTTC

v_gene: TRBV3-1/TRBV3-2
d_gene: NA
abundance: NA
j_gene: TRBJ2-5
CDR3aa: CASSQSGTLLNQETQYF
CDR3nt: TGTGCCAGCAGCCAGTCTGGGACTCTCCTAAATCAAGAGACCCAGTACTTC

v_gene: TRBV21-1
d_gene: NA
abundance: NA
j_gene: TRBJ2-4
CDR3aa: CASSENSWAYF
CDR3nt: TGTGCCAGCAGCGAAAACTCCTGGGCTTACTTC

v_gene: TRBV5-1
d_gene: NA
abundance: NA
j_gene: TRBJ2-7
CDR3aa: CASSSAGEQYF
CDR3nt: TGCGCCAGCAGCTCCGCCGGTGAGCAGTACTTC

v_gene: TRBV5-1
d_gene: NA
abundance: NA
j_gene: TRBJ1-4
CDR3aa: CASSLVMAGEKLFF
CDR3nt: TGCGCCAGCAGCTTGGTGATGGCAGGTGAAAAACTGTTTTTT

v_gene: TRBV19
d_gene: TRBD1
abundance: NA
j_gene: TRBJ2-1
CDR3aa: CASQDRGDYNEQFF
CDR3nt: TGTGCCAGCCAGGACAGGGGCGACTACAATGAGCAGTTCTTC

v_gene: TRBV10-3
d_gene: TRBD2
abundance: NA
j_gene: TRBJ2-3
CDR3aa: CAISGSGGKDTQYF
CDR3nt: TGTGCCATCTCCGGTAGCGGGGGGAAAGATACGCAGTATTTT

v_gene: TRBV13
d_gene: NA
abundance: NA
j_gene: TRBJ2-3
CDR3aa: CASSAGQSGTDTQYF
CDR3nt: TGTGCCAGCAGCGCCGGACAGTCCGGCACAGATACGCAGTATTTT

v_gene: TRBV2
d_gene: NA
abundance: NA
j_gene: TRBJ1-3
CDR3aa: CASSEDTGGNTIYF
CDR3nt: TGTGCCAGCAGTGAAGACACAGGCGGAAACACCATATATTTT

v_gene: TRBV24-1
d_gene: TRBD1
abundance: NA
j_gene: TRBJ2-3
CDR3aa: CATSRGTGSSDTQYF
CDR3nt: TGTGCCACCAGTCGGGGGACAGGGAGCTCAGATACGCAGTATTTT

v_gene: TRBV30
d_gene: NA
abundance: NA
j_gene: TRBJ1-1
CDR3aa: CAWFVGPNTEAFF
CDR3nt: TGTGCCTGGTTCGTGGGGCCGAACACTGAAGCTTTCTTT

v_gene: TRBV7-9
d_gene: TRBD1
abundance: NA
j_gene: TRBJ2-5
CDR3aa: CASSFQTGGLQETQYF
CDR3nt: TGTGCCAGCAGCTTCCAGACAGGGGGATTGCAAGAGACCCAGTACTTC

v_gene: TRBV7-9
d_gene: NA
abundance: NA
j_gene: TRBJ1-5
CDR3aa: CASSKDSGSNQPQHF
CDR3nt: TGTGCCAGCAGCAAAGACAGCGGTAGCAATCAGCCCCAGCATTTT

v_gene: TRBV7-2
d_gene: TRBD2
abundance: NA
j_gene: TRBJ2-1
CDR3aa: CASSLVAGGGNEQFF
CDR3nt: TGTGCCAGCAGCTTAGTGGCGGGAGGTGGGAATGAGCAGTTCTTC

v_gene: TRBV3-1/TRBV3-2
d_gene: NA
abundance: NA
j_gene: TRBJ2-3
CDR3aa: CASSMGGGSTDTQYF
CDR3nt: TGTGCCAGCAGCATGGGAGGGGGGAGCACAGATACGCAGTATTTT

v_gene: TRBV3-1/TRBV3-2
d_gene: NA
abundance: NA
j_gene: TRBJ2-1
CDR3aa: CASSQGSEQFF
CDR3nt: TGTGCCAGCAGCCAAGGCAGTGAGCAGTTCTTC

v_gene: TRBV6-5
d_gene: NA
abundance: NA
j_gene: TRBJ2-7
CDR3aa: CASRGHPTYEQYF
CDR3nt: TGTGCCAGCAGGGGACATCCGACCTACGAGCAGTACTTC

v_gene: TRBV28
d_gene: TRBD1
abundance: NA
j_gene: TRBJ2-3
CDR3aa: CASSPTGTGTDTQYF
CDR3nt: TGTGCCAGCAGTCCTACCGGGACAGGCACAGATACGCAGTATTTT

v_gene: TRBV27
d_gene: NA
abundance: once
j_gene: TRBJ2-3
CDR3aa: CASTPRGVYGADTQYF
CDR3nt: TGTGCCAGCACCCCCAGGGGGGTTTACGGGGCAGATACGCAGTATTTT

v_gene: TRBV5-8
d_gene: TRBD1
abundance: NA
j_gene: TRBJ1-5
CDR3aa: CASIDRGYSNQPQHF
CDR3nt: TGTGCCAGCATAGACAGGGGGTATAGCAATCAGCCCCAGCATTTT

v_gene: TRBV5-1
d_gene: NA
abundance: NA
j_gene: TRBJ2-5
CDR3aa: CASSLAEGQKETQYF
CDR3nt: TGCGCCAGCAGCTTGGCGGAAGGACAGAAAGAGACCCAGTACTTC

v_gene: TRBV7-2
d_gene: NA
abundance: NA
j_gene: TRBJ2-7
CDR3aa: CASSFFSGYEQYF
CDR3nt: TGTGCCAGCAGCTTTTTCTCGGGCTACGAGCAGTACTTC

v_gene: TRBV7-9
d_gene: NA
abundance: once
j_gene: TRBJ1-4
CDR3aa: CASSIPQGKLFF
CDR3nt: TGTGCCAGCAGCATTCCCCAGGGAAAACTGTTTTTT

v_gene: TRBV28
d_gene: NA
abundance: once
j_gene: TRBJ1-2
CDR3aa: CASSLWGGEGYTF
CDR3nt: TGTGCCAGCAGTTTATGGGGAGGGGAAGGCTACACCTTC

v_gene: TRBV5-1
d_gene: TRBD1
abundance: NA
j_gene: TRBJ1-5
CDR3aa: CASSYEDREWWAQHF
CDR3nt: TGCGCCAGCAGCTACGAGGACAGGGAGTGGTGGGCCCAGCATTTT

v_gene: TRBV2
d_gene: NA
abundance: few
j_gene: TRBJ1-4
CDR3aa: CASSRDTNEKLFF
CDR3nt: TGTGCCAGCAGCCGGGATACTAATGAAAAACTGTTTTTT

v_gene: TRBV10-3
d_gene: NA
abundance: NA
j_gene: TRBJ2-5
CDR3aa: CAISESGGTQETQYF
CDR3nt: TGTGCCATCAGTGAGTCGGGGGGTACCCAAGAGACCCAGTACTTC

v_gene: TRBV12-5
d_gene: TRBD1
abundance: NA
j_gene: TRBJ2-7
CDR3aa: CASGLVMQGDEQYF
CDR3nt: TGTGCTAGTGGTTTGGTTATGCAGGGGGATGAGCAGTACTTC

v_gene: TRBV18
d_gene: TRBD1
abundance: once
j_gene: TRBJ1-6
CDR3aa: CASSPGQTNSPLHF
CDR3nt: TGTGCCAGCTCACCGGGACAGACTAATTCACCCCTCCACTTT

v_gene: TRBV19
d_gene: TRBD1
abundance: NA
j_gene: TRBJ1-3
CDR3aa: CASRTGNSGNTIYF
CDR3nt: TGTGCCAGTAGGACAGGGAACTCTGGAAACACCATATATTTT